This T cell receptor beta chain was profiled in a study of CD8 T cells in ankylosing spondylitis. Study outcomes and limitations: Earlier literature documents some of the motif variants in reactive arthritis synovial fluid and blood. Disease-linked clones reportedly showed significant enrichment in matched ankylosing spondylitis synovial fluid.

The sample holds many counts of this clonotype. What it recognizes is unknown. Quantitative 5'-RACE with molecular barcodes was used to make the TCR beta libraries. From the 5' RACE reads, TCRdb called clonotypes with MiXCR, one entry per CDR3 protein. This repertoire shows tens of thousands of distinct CDR3 sequences, under 7.5% found once; its top ten account for approximately 4.5%. The clonotype was recovered from a male donor with ankylosing spondylitis. Sequenced input: synovial fluid, either unsorted or a sorted T cell fraction (not recorded which).

The CDR3 bases are TGCAGCGTTGTTGGGGCGGGGCGAACTGAAGCTTTCTTT. Protein product: CSVVGAGRTEAFF. V usage is TRBV29-1 and J usage is TRBJ1-1; weak D call: TRBD1 (5 bases). Germline V lookup: CDR1 SQVTM, CDR2 ANQGSEA. The CDR3 contains 13 residues. V gave up 4 bases and J gave up 5 bases, with 14 bases separating them.